Given below is one T cell receptor beta chain in context. Using about 220 ng DNA, around 30,000 T cell genomes, the sorted-subset replicate PCRs were run. Profiled with immunoSEQ multiplex PCR; TCRdb holds only in-frame clones, not every one. The sample lists 1,400,000 or so clones; less than 99% were seen once. Trimming cost V 6 bases and J 4 bases; bases outside gene matches: 8. The CDR3 runs 14 residues. The germline CDR1 and CDR2 sequences are MNHNS and SASEGT. This sample was taken from a study of shared clonotypes between healthy human individuals. Sequencing was carried out using naive CD4+ T cells sorted from blood. Stated subset: CD45RA+ positively selected. V usage is TRBV6-1 and J usage is TRBJ1-1; the match to TRBD1 covers 7 bases. The clonotype originates from a man aged 25-40 years in good health. CDR3 sequence reads: CASRGGQAITEAFF. CDR3 in DNA: TGTGCCAGCAGGGGTGGACAGGCTATCACTGAAGCTTTCTTT.